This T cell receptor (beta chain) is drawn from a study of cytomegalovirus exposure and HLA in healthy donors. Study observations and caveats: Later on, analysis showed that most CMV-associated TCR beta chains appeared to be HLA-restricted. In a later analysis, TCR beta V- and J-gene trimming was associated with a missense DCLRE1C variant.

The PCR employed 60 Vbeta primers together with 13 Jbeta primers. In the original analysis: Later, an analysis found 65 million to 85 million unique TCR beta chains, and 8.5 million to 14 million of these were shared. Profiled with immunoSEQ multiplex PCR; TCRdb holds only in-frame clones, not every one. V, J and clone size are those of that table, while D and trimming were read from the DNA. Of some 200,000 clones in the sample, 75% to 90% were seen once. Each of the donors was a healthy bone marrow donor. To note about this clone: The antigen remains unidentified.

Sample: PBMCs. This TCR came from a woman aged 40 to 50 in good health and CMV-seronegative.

The CDR3 loop is CASSQALGGGPGYEQYF. The CDR3 coding sequence is TGTGCCAGCAGCCAAGCTCTTGGGGGAGGGCCAGGTTACGAGCAGTACTTC. The chain couples TRBV4-2 to TRBJ2-7, with 7 bases identical to TRBD2. Germline CDR1 LGHNA, CDR2 YNFKEQ. CDR3 size: 17 residues. J gave up 4 bases and V 1 base, and 13 bases lay outside the gene matches.